A selection of T cell receptor beta chains follows, all from one sample in a study of vaccination and CD4 T cells after COVID-19. TCRdb reprocessed the PCR reads with MiXCR, giving one entry per CDR3 protein. Here the sample spans roughly 11,000 distinct CDR3 sequences, less than 35% being singletons. Their recognized antigens are unknown. Sequencing input: cultured CD4+ T cells from blood. These receptors originate from a human donor with COVID-19. Both conserved end residues are part of each CDR3. The D gene is left open where the match is weak. A row's size may be missing; if present it is once, few, many or a size class.

CDR3aa: CASRLTGPVETQYF; CDR3nt: TGTGCCAGCAGGTTGACCGGTCCTGTAGAGACCCAGTACTTC; abundance: -; j_gene: TRBJ2-5; d_gene: -; v_gene: TRBV5-6; len: 14
CDR3aa: CASSYGQNQETQYF; CDR3nt: TGTGCCAGCAGTTACGGGCAGAACCAAGAGACCCAGTACTTC; abundance: -; j_gene: TRBJ2-5; d_gene: -; v_gene: TRBV6-5; len: 14
CDR3aa: CASSLGAGVSTEAFF; CDR3nt: TGTGCCAGCAGCTTAGGGGCCGGGGTAAGCACTGAAGCTTTCTTT; abundance: -; j_gene: TRBJ1-1; d_gene: -; v_gene: TRBV11-2; len: 15
CDR3aa: CAISESLAGGGTYEQYF; CDR3nt: TGTGCCATCAGTGAGTCGCTAGCGGGGGGCGGCACCTACGAGCAGTACTTC; abundance: -; j_gene: TRBJ2-7; d_gene: TRBD2; v_gene: TRBV10-3; len: 17
CDR3aa: CASSVWGTNQPQHF; CDR3nt: TGTGCCAGCAGCGTATGGGGGACCAATCAGCCCCAGCATTTT; abundance: -; j_gene: TRBJ1-5; d_gene: -; v_gene: TRBV9; len: 14
CDR3aa: CASSMGLAFSTDTQYF; CDR3nt: TGTGCCAGTAGTATGGGGCTAGCGTTTAGCACAGATACGCAGTATTTT; abundance: few; j_gene: TRBJ2-3; d_gene: -; v_gene: TRBV19; len: 16
CDR3aa: CASSLGQLSEQYF; CDR3nt: TGTGCCAGCAGCTTAGGACAGCTCTCCGAGCAGTACTTC; abundance: -; j_gene: TRBJ2-7; d_gene: -; v_gene: TRBV11-3; len: 13
CDR3aa: CASSWMTGRNSPLHF; CDR3nt: TGTGCCAGCAGCTGGATGACAGGGCGGAATTCACCCCTCCACTTT; abundance: few; j_gene: TRBJ1-6; d_gene: TRBD1; v_gene: TRBV7-9; len: 15
CDR3aa: CASSVTGTGSYEQYF; CDR3nt: TGTGCCAGTAGTGTTACCGGGACTGGGTCCTACGAGCAGTACTTC; abundance: -; j_gene: TRBJ2-7; d_gene: -; v_gene: TRBV19; len: 15
CDR3aa: CASRFTKTYGYTF; CDR3nt: TGTGCCAGCAGGTTCACAAAGACCTATGGCTACACCTTC; abundance: once; j_gene: TRBJ1-2; d_gene: -; v_gene: TRBV28; len: 13
CDR3aa: CASSSGGLAGGYEQYF; CDR3nt: TGTGCCAGCAGTTCCGGGGGACTAGCGGGGGGGTACGAGCAGTACTTC; abundance: -; j_gene: TRBJ2-7; d_gene: TRBD2; v_gene: TRBV6-5; len: 16
CDR3aa: CASSFGGIGQFF; CDR3nt: TGTGCCAGCAGTTTCGGGGGGATCGGGCAGTTCTTC; abundance: few; j_gene: TRBJ2-1; d_gene: TRBD2; v_gene: TRBV12-3/TRBV12-4; len: 12
CDR3aa: CSANAGLAGGRDTGELFF; CDR3nt: TGCAGTGCCAACGCTGGACTAGCGGGGGGGCGCGACACCGGGGAGCTGTTTTTT; abundance: -; j_gene: TRBJ2-2; d_gene: TRBD2; v_gene: TRBV20-1; len: 18
CDR3aa: CASSFVRGAGREQFF; CDR3nt: TGTGCCAGCAGTTTCGTTCGCGGGGCGGGGCGGGAGCAGTTCTTC; abundance: -; j_gene: TRBJ2-1; d_gene: -; v_gene: TRBV28; len: 15
CDR3aa: CASSYGRVREEKLFF; CDR3nt: TGTGCCAGCAGTTATGGGAGGGTGCGCGAAGAAAAACTGTTTTTT; abundance: -; j_gene: TRBJ1-4; d_gene: -; v_gene: TRBV6-2/TRBV6-3; len: 15
CDR3aa: CASSEWGGYTF; CDR3nt: TGTGCCAGCAGTGAGTGGGGTGGCTACACCTTC; abundance: -; j_gene: TRBJ1-2; d_gene: -; v_gene: TRBV6-1; len: 11
CDR3aa: CASSDNRGAWETQYF; CDR3nt: TGTGCCAGCAGTGACAATCGGGGGGCTTGGGAGACCCAGTACTTC; abundance: -; j_gene: TRBJ2-5; d_gene: -; v_gene: TRBV12-3/TRBV12-4; len: 15
CDR3aa: CASSSGTGTNEKLFF; CDR3nt: TGTGCCAGCAGCTCCGGGACAGGCACTAATGAAAAACTGTTTTTT; abundance: -; j_gene: TRBJ1-4; d_gene: TRBD1; v_gene: TRBV11-3; len: 15
CDR3aa: CASGLGSNADQPQHF; CDR3nt: TGTGCTAGTGGTTTGGGCAGCAATGCTGATCAGCCCCAGCATTTT; abundance: few; j_gene: TRBJ1-5; d_gene: -; v_gene: TRBV12-5; len: 15
CDR3aa: CASTGGRGGGGPQYF; CDR3nt: TGTGCCAGCACCGGGGGCCGGGGAGGCGGCGGGCCGCAGTATTTT; abundance: -; j_gene: TRBJ2-3; d_gene: -; v_gene: TRBV12-3/TRBV12-4; len: 15
CDR3aa: CAWAATGSSNQPQHF; CDR3nt: TGTGCCTGGGCCGCCACGGGTTCGAGCAATCAGCCCCAGCATTTT; abundance: few; j_gene: TRBJ1-5; d_gene: -; v_gene: TRBV30; len: 15
CDR3aa: CASSLTGAKNSPLLF; CDR3nt: TGTGCCAGCAGCTTAACGGGGGCGAAAAATTCACCCCTCCTCTTT; abundance: once; j_gene: TRBJ1-6; d_gene: -; v_gene: TRBV7-2; len: 15
CDR3aa: CASSGGLAGRDTQYF; CDR3nt: TGTGCCAGCAGTGGGGGACTAGCGGGGAGGGATACGCAGTATTTT; abundance: -; j_gene: TRBJ2-3; d_gene: TRBD2; v_gene: TRBV6-1; len: 15
CDR3aa: CASSLSGGLATDTQYF; CDR3nt: TGCGCCAGCAGCCTGTCAGGGGGACTAGCTACCGATACGCAGTATTTT; abundance: once; j_gene: TRBJ2-3; d_gene: TRBD2; v_gene: TRBV4-1; len: 16
CDR3aa: CASSVGVRGTYNEQFF; CDR3nt: TGTGCCAGCAGCGTCGGGGTGCGGGGAACCTACAATGAGCAGTTCTTC; abundance: once; j_gene: TRBJ2-1; d_gene: -; v_gene: TRBV7-8; len: 16
CDR3aa: CASTRQLGQSGNTIYF; CDR3nt: TGTGCCAGCACCCGGCAACTGGGACAGTCTGGAAACACCATATATTTT; abundance: once; j_gene: TRBJ1-3; d_gene: TRBD1; v_gene: TRBV6-1; len: 16
CDR3aa: CSVGTNTGELFF; CDR3nt: TGCAGCGTTGGTACGAACACCGGGGAGCTGTTTTTT; abundance: -; j_gene: TRBJ2-2; d_gene: -; v_gene: TRBV29-1; len: 12
CDR3aa: CASRGVQNEQYF; CDR3nt: TGTGCCAGCAGGGGGGTTCAGAACGAGCAGTACTTC; abundance: -; j_gene: TRBJ2-7; d_gene: -; v_gene: TRBV7-2; len: 12
CDR3aa: CASSLGVPGYTF; CDR3nt: TGTGCCAGCAGTTTAGGGGTACCAGGCTACACCTTC; abundance: -; j_gene: TRBJ1-2; d_gene: -; v_gene: TRBV12-3/TRBV12-4; len: 12
CDR3aa: CASGLVHGYTF; CDR3nt: TGTGCTAGTGGTTTGGTTCATGGCTACACCTTC; abundance: -; j_gene: TRBJ1-2; d_gene: -; v_gene: TRBV12-5; len: 11
CDR3aa: CASSLGTVGEETQYF; CDR3nt: TGCGCCAGCAGCTTGGGGACGGTGGGGGAAGAGACCCAGTACTTC; abundance: -; j_gene: TRBJ2-5; d_gene: -; v_gene: TRBV5-1; len: 15
CDR3aa: CASSTNRGNTIYF; CDR3nt: TGTGCCAGCAGCACAAACAGGGGAAACACCATATATTTT; abundance: -; j_gene: TRBJ1-3; d_gene: -; v_gene: TRBV7-2; len: 13
CDR3aa: CASTTDRGDIYGYTF; CDR3nt: TGTGCCAGCACTACTGACAGGGGAGATATCTATGGCTACACCTTC; abundance: -; j_gene: TRBJ1-2; d_gene: TRBD1; v_gene: TRBV6-1; len: 15
CDR3aa: CASSLATQGVTEAFF; CDR3nt: TGTGCCAGCAGCTTAGCCACGCAGGGCGTCACTGAAGCTTTCTTT; abundance: -; j_gene: TRBJ1-1; d_gene: -; v_gene: TRBV7-8; len: 15